This T cell receptor beta chain was captured by sequencing in a study of blood T cell repertoires in COVID-19. In the study overall: Acute and convalescent COVID-19 specimens originated in the United States, Italy and Spain.

CDR1 and CDR2 (germline): SEHNR, FQNEAQ (reference sequence). V was pared by 1 base and J by 6 bases, with 5 bases of the junction left unmatched. The CDR3 runs to 16 residues. In the original analysis: Estimates of nucleated cell counts were drawn from the amplification of reference gene primers. TCRdb's copy holds only in-frame clones and misses some; the assay was immunoSEQ multiplex PCR. The DNA was the basis for D and trimming; V, J and clone size are from that table. The data contain 90,000 or so clones, roughly 90% of them singletons. This TCR was sampled from a man in his sixties with COVID-19, enrolled during active disease. The rearrangement joins TRBV7-9 to TRBJ2-1; 11 nucleotides agree with TRBD1. Sequencing was performed on peripheral blood. The DNA for the CDR3 is TGTGCCAGCAGCTTAGAACTAGGGACAGGGGGCAATGAGCAGTTCTTC. Its translation: CASSLELGTGGNEQFF.